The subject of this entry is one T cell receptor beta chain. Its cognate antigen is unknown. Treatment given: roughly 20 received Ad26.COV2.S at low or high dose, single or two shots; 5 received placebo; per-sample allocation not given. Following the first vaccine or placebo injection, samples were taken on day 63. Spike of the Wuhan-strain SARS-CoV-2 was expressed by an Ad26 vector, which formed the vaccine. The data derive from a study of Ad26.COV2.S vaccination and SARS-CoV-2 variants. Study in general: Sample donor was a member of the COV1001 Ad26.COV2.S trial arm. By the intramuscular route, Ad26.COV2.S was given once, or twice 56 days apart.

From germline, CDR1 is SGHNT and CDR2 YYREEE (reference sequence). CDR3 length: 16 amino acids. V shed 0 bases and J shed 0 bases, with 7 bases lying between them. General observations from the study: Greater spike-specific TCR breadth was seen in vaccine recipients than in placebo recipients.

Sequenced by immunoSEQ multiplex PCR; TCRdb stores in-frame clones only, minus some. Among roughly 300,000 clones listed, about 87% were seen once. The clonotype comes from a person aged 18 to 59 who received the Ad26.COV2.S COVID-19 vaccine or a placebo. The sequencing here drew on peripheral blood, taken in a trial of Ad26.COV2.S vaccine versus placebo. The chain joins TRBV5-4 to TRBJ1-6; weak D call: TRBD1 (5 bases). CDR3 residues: CASSLGGDSYNSPLHF. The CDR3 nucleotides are TGTGCCAGCAGCTTGGGGGGGGACTCCTATAATTCACCCCTCCACTTT.